This T cell receptor (beta chain) was obtained from a study of PD-1 blockade in classical Hodgkin lymphoma. The study's findings and limits: Complete responders' baseline diversity resembled that of newly diagnosed patients. Nivolumab initiated under 1 year post-ASCT led to patient exclusion. There was a significant rise in CD4+ TCR diversity by C4D1, with no such rise for CD8+.

Profiling relied on immunoSEQ multiplex PCR, and the TCRdb table lists in-frame clones only, not all of them. The table includes 35,000 to 45,000 clones, approximately 70% detected once. Every patient relapsed after autologous stem cell transplantation, and brentuximab vedotin exposure varied. Patients showed best responses of complete response, partial response or progressive disease. Details on this clone: What it binds is unknown.

Germline V gene sequence: CDR1 MNHNY, CDR2 SVGAGI (reference sequence). The CDR3 covers 15 residues. V gave up 2 bases and J gave up 2 bases, with 12 bases separating them. The input for sequencing was peripheral blood mononuclear cells (PBMCs), taken before the second cycle of nivolumab. The chain joins TRBV6-6 to TRBJ2-5; no definite D call. The clonotype originates from a human donor with classical Hodgkin lymphoma. The CDR3 sequence is CASSYGQALQETQYF. CDR3 bases: TGTGCCAGCAGTTACGGGCAGGCCCTACAAGAGACCCAGTACTTC.